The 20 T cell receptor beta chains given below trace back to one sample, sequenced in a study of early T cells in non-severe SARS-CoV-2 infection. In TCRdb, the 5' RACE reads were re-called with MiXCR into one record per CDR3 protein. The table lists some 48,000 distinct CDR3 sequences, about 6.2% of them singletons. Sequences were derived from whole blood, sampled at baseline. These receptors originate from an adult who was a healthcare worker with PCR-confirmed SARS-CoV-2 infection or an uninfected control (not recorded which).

CDR3: CASSVKGTGNTEAFF. CDR3 nucleotides: TGTGCCAGCAGCGTAAAGGGGACAGGGAACACTGAAGCTTTCTTT. V and J are TRBV7-8 and TRBJ1-1, with TRBD1 matching 8 bases. With 5 bases clipped from V and 1 base from J, the junction kept 6 bases outside the gene matches. There are 15 residues in the CDR3. Per germline, CDR1 SGHVS and CDR2 FQNEAQ.

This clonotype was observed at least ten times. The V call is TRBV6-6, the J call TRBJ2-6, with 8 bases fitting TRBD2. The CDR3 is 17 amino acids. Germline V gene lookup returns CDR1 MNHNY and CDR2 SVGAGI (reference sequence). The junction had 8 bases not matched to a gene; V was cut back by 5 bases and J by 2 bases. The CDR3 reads CASSTLTGGAGANVLTF. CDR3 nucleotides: TGTGCCAGCAGTACCCTAACGGGAGGGGCTGGGGCCAACGTCCTGACTTTC.

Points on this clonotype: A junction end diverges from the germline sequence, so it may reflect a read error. CDR3 bases: TGTGCCAGCAGTTTAGGATCCCCTGAACAAGAGACCCAGTACTTC. It translates to CASSLGSPEQETQYF. This chain joins TRBV7-4 and TRBJ2-5; no definite D call. The CDR3 has 15 residues. The germline V gene has CDR1 SGHVT and CDR2 SQSDAQ.

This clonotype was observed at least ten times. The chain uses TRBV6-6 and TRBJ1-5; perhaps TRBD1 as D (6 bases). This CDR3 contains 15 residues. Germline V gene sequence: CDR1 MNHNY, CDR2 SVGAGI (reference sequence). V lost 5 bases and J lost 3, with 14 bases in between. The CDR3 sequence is CASSPQGLDNQPQHF. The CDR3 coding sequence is TGTGCCAGCAGTCCACAGGGTTTAGACAATCAGCCCCAGCATTTT.

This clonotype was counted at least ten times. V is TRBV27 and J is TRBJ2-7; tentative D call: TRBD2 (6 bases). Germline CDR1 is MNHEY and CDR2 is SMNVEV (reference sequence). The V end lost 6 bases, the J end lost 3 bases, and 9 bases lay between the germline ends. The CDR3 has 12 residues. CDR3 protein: CASSYGGYEQYF. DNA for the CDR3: TGTGCCAGCAGCTACGGGGGCTACGAGCAGTACTTC.

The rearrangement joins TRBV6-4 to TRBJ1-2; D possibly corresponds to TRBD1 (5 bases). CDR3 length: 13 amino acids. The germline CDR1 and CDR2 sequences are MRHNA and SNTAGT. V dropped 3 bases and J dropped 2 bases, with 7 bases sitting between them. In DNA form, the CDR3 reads TGTGCCAGCAGTGAGGGGACCAACTATGGCTACACCTTC. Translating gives CASSEGTNYGYTF.

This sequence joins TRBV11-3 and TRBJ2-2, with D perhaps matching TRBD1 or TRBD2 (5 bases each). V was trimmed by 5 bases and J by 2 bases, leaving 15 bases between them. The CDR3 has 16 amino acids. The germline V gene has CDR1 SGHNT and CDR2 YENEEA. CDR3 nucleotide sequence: TGTGCCAGCAGCCCTGGGGGTATCGGTAACACCGGGGAGCTGTTTTTT. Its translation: CASSPGGIGNTGELFF. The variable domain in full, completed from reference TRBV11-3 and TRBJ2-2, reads EAGVVQSPRYKIIEKKQPVAFWCNPISGHNTLYWYLQNLGQGPELLIRYENEEAVDDSQLPKDRFSAERLKGVDSTLKIQPAELGDSAVYLCASSPGGIGNTGELFFGEGSRLTVL.

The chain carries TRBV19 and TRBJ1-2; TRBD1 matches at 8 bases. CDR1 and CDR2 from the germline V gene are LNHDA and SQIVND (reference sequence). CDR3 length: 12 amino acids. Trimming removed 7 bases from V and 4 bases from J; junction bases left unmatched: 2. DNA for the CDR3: TGTGCCAGTACAGGGGGCGCCTATGGCTACACCTTC. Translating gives CASTGGAYGYTF. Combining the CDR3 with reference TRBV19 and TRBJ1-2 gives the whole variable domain DGGITQSPKYLFRKEGQNVTLSCEQNLNHDAMYWYRQDPGQGLRLIYYSQIVNDFQKGDIAEGYSVSREKKESFPLTVTSAQKNPTAFYLCASTGGAYGYTFGSGTRLTVV.

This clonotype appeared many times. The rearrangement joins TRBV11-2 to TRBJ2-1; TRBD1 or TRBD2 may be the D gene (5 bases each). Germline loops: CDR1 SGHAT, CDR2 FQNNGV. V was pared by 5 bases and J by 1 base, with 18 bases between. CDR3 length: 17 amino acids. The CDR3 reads CASSPRGVLGSYNEQFF. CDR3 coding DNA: TGTGCCAGCAGCCCAAGGGGAGTTTTAGGATCCTACAATGAGCAGTTCTTC. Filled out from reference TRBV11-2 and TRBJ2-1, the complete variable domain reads EAGVAQSPRYKIIEKRQSVAFWCNPISGHATLYWYQQILGQGPKLLIQFQNNGVVDDSQLPKDRFSAERLKGVDSTLKIQPAKLEDSAVYLCASSPRGVLGSYNEQFFGPGTRLTVL.

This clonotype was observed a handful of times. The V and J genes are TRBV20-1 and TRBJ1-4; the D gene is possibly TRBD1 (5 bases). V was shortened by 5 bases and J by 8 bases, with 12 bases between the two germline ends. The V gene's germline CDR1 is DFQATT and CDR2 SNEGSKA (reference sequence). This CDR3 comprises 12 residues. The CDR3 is CSALGGEEKLFF. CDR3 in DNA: TGCAGTGCTCTTGGGGGGGAAGAAAAACTGTTTTTT.

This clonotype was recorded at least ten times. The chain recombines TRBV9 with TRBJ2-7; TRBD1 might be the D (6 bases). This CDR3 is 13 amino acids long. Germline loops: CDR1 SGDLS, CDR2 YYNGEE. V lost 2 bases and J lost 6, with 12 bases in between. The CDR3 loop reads CASSVGQPSEQYF. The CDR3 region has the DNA TGTGCCAGCAGCGTCGGACAGCCCTCCGAGCAGTACTTC.

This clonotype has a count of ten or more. This CDR3 reads CASSLVSGRGGFNTIYF. The CDR3 nucleotides are TGTGCCAGCAGCTTAGTTAGCGGCAGGGGCGGTTTTAACACCATATATTTT. The J gene is TRBJ1-3, the V gene TRBV7-2; D is perhaps TRBD1 (6 bases). The CDR3 is made up of 17 amino acids. V lost 1 base and J 7 bases, leaving 20 bases between the germline ends. In germline, CDR1 is SGHTA, CDR2 FQGNSA.

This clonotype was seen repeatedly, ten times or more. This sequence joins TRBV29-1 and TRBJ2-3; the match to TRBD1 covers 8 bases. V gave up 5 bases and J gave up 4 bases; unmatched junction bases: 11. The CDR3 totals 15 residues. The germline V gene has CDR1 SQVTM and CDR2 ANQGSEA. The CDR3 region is CSVSSSRGRADTQYF. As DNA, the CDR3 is TGCAGCGTTTCATCAAGCAGGGGGCGAGCAGATACGCAGTATTTT.

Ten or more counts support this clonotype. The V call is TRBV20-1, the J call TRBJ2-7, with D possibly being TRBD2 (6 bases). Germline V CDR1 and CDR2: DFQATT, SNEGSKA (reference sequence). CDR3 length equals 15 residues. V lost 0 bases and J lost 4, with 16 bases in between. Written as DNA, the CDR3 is TGCAGTGCTAGAGATACGGCGGGACGGTCGTACGAGCAGTACTTC. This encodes CSARDTAGRSYEQYF.

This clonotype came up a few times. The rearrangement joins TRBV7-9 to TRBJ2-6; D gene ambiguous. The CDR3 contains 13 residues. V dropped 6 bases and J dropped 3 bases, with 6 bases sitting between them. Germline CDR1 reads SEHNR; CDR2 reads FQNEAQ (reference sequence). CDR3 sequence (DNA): TGTGCCAGCAGAAGCCTTGGGGCCAACGTCCTGACTTTC. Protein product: CASRSLGANVLTF.

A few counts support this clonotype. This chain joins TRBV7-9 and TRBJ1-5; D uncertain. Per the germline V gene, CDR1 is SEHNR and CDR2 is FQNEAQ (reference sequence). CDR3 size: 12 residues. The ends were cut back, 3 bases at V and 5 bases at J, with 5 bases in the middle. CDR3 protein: CASSFRDQPQHF. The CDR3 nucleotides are TGTGCCAGCAGCTTTAGGGATCAGCCCCAGCATTTT.

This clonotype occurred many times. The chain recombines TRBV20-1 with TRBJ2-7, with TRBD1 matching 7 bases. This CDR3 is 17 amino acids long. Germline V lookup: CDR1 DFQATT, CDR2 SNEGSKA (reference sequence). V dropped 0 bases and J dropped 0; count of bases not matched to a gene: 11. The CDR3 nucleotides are TGCAGTGCTAGAGACAGAGCCGGGACAGCGAGCTCCTACGAGCAGTACTTC. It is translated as CSARDRAGTASSYEQYF.

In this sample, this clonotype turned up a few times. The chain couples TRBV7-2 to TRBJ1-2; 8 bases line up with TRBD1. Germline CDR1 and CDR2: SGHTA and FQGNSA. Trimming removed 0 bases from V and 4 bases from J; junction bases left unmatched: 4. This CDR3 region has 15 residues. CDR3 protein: CASSLAQGAGYGYTF. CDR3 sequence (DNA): TGTGCCAGCAGCTTAGCGCAGGGGGCAGGCTATGGCTACACCTTC. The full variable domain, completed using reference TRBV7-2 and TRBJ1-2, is GAGVSQSPSNKVTEKGKDVELRCDPISGHTALYWYRQSLGQGLEFLIYFQGNSAPDKSGLPSDRFSAERTGGSVSTLTIQRTQQEDSAVYLCASSLAQGAGYGYTFGSGTRLTVV.

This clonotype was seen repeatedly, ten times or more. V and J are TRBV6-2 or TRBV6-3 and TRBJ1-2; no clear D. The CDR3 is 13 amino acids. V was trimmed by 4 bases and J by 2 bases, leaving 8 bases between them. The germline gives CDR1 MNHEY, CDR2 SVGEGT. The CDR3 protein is CASSSTVNYGYTF. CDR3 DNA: TGTGCCAGCAGTTCGACGGTAAACTATGGCTACACCTTC.

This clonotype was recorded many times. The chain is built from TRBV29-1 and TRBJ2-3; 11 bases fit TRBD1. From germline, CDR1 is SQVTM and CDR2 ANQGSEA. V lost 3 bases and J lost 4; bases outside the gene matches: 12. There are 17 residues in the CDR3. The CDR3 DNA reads TGCAGCGTTGATTTTTCCCGGACAGGGGGCGAGGCAGATACGCAGTATTTT. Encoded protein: CSVDFSRTGGEADTQYF.